Listed below are T cell receptor beta chains from one sample, sequenced in a study of control samples from healthy donors and cancer patients. Profiling relied on immunoSEQ multiplex PCR, and the TCRdb table lists in-frame clones only, not all of them. The sample lists approximately 150,000 clones; approximately 94% were seen once. Material: blood. The receptors stem from a woman younger than 35 in good health. CDR3s include the opening cysteine and the closing phenylalanine or tryptophan. The order of the fields is J gene, D gene, V gene, clone size, CDR3 DNA, CDR3 protein. The D gene is left open where the match is weak. Size tells how often a clone was seen (once, few, many) or the class of an expanded clone, and some rows leave it out.

j_gene: TRBJ2-3; d_gene: .; v_gene: TRBV7-9; abundance: .; CDR3nt: TGTGCCAGCAGGCTGGGTATCACAGATACGCAGTATTTT; CDR3aa: CASRLGITDTQYF
j_gene: TRBJ2-3; d_gene: .; v_gene: TRBV7-9; abundance: .; CDR3nt: TGTGCCAGCAGCCTGCAGCCGAGCACAGATACGCAGTATTTT; CDR3aa: CASSLQPSTDTQYF
j_gene: TRBJ1-6; d_gene: TRBD1; v_gene: TRBV28; abundance: .; CDR3nt: TGTGCCAGCAGTTTCGACAGGGACTATAATTCACCCCTCCACTTT; CDR3aa: CASSFDRDYNSPLHF
j_gene: TRBJ1-2; d_gene: .; v_gene: TRBV24-1; abundance: .; CDR3nt: TGTGCCACAAAGAAGGGCCTACTTAACTATGGCTACACCTTC; CDR3aa: CATKKGLLNYGYTF
j_gene: TRBJ1-5; d_gene: .; v_gene: TRBV5-1; abundance: once; CDR3nt: TGCGCCAGCAGCTTGGAAGGGGCCCAGCCCCAGCATTTT; CDR3aa: CASSLEGAQPQHF
j_gene: TRBJ2-1; d_gene: .; v_gene: TRBV4-1; abundance: .; CDR3nt: TGCGCCAGCAGCATGAAGAGTAGCTCGTACAATGAGCAGTTCTTC; CDR3aa: CASSMKSSSYNEQFF
j_gene: TRBJ2-7; d_gene: .; v_gene: TRBV12-1; abundance: .; CDR3nt: TGTGCCAGCAGCTTAGGCCCAGGGGCCGCCTACGAGCAGTACTTC; CDR3aa: CASSLGPGAAYEQYF
j_gene: TRBJ2-3; d_gene: .; v_gene: TRBV7-8; abundance: .; CDR3nt: TGTGCCAGCAGCCCCCGGGCTTCGGCCCCGGCAGATACGCAGTATTTT; CDR3aa: CASSPRASAPADTQYF
j_gene: TRBJ1-2; d_gene: .; v_gene: TRBV19; abundance: .; CDR3nt: TGTGCCAGTAGTATACCAGGACGGTCCCTTGCCTATGGCTACACCTTC; CDR3aa: CASSIPGRSLAYGYTF
j_gene: TRBJ1-3; d_gene: .; v_gene: TRBV27; abundance: .; CDR3nt: TGTGCCAGCAGTCGGGGGGCGCATGAGGGAAACACCATATATTTT; CDR3aa: CASSRGAHEGNTIYF
j_gene: TRBJ2-3; d_gene: .; v_gene: TRBV7-2; abundance: .; CDR3nt: TGTGCCAGCAGCTTAATAGTGACAGATACGCAGTATTTT; CDR3aa: CASSLIVTDTQYF
j_gene: TRBJ1-4; d_gene: .; v_gene: TRBV5-8; abundance: .; CDR3nt: TGTGCCAGCAGCTTTTTAGCGGCCGGGATAGATAATGAAAAACTGTTTTTT; CDR3aa: CASSFLAAGIDNEKLFF
j_gene: TRBJ2-3; d_gene: .; v_gene: TRBV5-1; abundance: .; CDR3nt: TGCGCCAGCAGCTTGGCACAGGATACGCAGTATTTT; CDR3aa: CASSLAQDTQYF
j_gene: TRBJ2-1; d_gene: .; v_gene: TRBV5-8; abundance: .; CDR3nt: TGTGCCAGCAGCTCTAGGGACTGGACCTACAATGAGCAGTTCTTC; CDR3aa: CASSSRDWTYNEQFF
j_gene: TRBJ2-3; d_gene: .; v_gene: TRBV2; abundance: .; CDR3nt: TGTGCCAGCAGTGTCCGGTGGGCCACAGATACGCAGTATTTT; CDR3aa: CASSVRWATDTQYF
j_gene: TRBJ1-5; d_gene: .; v_gene: TRBV7-9; abundance: .; CDR3nt: TGTGCCAGCAGCCCCCAAGGGGGTCAGCCCCAGCATTTT; CDR3aa: CASSPQGGQPQHF
j_gene: TRBJ1-1; d_gene: TRBD1; v_gene: TRBV7-2; abundance: .; CDR3nt: TGTGCCAGCAGCTGGACAGGGGTGAACACTGAAGCTTTCTTT; CDR3aa: CASSWTGVNTEAFF
j_gene: TRBJ2-2; d_gene: .; v_gene: TRBV11-2; abundance: .; CDR3nt: TGTGCCAGCAGCTTAAGGAGGGCACAGGGGCGACCGGGGGAGCTGTTTTTT; CDR3aa: CASSLRRAQGRPGELFF
j_gene: TRBJ2-2; d_gene: .; v_gene: TRBV7-9; abundance: .; CDR3nt: TGTGCCAGCAGCTTACGACGCCCGGCGAACACCGGGGAGCTGTTTTTT; CDR3aa: CASSLRRPANTGELFF
j_gene: TRBJ2-3; d_gene: .; v_gene: TRBV5-5; abundance: once; CDR3nt: TGTGCCAGCAGCCTGATGGAGAGGCAGTATTTT; CDR3aa: CASSLMERQYF